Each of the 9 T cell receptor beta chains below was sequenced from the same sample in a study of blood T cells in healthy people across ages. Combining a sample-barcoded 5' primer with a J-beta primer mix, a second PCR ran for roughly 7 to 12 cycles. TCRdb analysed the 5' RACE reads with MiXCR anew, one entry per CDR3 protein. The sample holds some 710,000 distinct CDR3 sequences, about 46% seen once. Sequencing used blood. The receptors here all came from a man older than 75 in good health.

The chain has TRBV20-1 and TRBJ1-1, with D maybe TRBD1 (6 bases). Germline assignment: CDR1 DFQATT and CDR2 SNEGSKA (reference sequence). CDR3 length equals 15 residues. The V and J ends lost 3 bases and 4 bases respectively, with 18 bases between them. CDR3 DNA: TGCAGTGCTAGCCCCCCGGTGGGGGGCGCCACTGAAGCTTTCTTT. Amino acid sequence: CSASPPVGGATEAFF.

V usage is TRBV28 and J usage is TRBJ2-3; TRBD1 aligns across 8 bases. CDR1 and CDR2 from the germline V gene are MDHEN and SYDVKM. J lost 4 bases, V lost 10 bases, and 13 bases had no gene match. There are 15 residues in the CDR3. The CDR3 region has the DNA TGTGCCACCCTAAACCCCACAGGGGGAGCAGATACGCAGTATTTT. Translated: CATLNPTGGADTQYF.

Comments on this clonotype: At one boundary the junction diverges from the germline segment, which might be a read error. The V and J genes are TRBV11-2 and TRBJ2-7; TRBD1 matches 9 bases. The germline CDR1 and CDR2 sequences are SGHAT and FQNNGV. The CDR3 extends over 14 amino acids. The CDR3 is CTSSFGTGWYEQYF. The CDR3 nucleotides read TGTACCAGCAGCTTCGGGACAGGGTGGTACGAGCAGTACTTC.

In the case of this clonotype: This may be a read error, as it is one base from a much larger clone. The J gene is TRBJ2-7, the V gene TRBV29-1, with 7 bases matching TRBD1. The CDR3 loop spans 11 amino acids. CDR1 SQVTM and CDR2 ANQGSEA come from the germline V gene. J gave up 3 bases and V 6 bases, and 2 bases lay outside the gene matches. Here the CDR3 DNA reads TGCAGCGTGTGGGACAGCTACGAGCAGTACTTC. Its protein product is CSVWDSYEQYF.

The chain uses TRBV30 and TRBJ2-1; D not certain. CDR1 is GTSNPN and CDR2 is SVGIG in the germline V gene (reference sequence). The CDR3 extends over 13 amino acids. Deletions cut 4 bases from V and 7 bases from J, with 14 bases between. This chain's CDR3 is CAWTQTVGNEQFF. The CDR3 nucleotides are TGTGCCTGGACCCAAACAGTCGGGAATGAGCAGTTCTTC.

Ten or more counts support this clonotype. In nucleotides, the CDR3 is TGTGCCAGCAGCTCCGGAGGGGGAGAGCAGTACTTC. It translates to CASSSGGGEQYF. V gene TRBV7-2 combines with J gene TRBJ2-7, with D possibly called TRBD1 or TRBD2 (6 bases each). The CDR3 runs to 12 residues. Germline assignment: CDR1 SGHTA and CDR2 FQGNSA. V lost 4 bases and J 7 bases, leaving 11 bases between the germline ends. Together with reference TRBV7-2 and TRBJ2-7, the CDR3 gives the full variable domain: GAGVSQSPSNKVTEKGKDVELRCDPISGHTALYWYRQSLGQGLEFLIYFQGNSAPDKSGLPSDRFSAERTGGSVSTLTIQRTQQEDSAVYLCASSSGGGEQYFGPGTRLTVT.

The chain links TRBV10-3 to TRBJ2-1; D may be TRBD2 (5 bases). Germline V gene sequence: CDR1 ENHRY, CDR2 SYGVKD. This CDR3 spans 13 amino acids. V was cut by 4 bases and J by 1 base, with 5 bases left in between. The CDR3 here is CAISGESYNEQFF. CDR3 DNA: TGTGCCATCAGTGGGGAGTCCTACAATGAGCAGTTCTTC.

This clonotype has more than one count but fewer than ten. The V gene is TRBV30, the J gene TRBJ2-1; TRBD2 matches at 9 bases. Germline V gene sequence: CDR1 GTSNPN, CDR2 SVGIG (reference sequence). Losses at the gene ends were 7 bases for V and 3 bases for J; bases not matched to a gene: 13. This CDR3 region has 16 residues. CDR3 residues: CASTSGPRSVYNEQFF. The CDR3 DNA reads TGTGCCTCGACTAGCGGCCCTCGTTCCGTCTACAATGAGCAGTTCTTC.

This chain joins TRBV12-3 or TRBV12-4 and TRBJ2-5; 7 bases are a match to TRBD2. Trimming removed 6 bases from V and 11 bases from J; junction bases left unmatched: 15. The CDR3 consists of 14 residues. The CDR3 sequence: CASSRGGGLGEQYF. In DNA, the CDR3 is TGTGCCAGCAGCCGTGGGGGGGGGTTAGGTGAGCAGTACTTC.